The entry below describes one T cell receptor (beta chain). The data stem from a study of T cells in localized non-small cell lung cancer. This CDR3 has 16 amino acids. Sequenced by immunoSEQ multiplex PCR; TCRdb stores in-frame clones only, minus some. The sample gives roughly 20,000 clones, 70% to 90% of which show up once; about 8.4% is in the top ten. This specimen was peripheral blood, taken before any cancer treatment. V usage is TRBV21-1 and J usage is TRBJ2-7. TRBV21-1 constitutes a pseudogene. This clonotype was obtained from a man between 35 and 75 years old with stage I lung adenocarcinoma. Here the CDR3 DNA reads TGTGCCAGCAGCAAAGAGGAGGCAGGGCAGTCTTACGAGCAGTACTTC. This encodes CASSKEEAGQSYEQYF.